The T cell receptor beta chain under discussion was sequenced for a study of T cell responses to AZD1222 COVID-19 vaccine. Sequenced by immunoSEQ multiplex PCR; TCRdb stores in-frame clones only, minus some. The data show about 150,000 clones, roughly 90% seen once. Notes on this clone: Its antigen remains unknown.

The CDR3 runs to 12 residues. The germline CDR1 and CDR2 sequences are ENHRY and SYGVKD. V was clipped by 8 bases and J by 1 base, with 8 bases between them. Overall study findings and caveats: Donor demographics were predominantly white British with a female majority; clonal diversity may be underestimated. Researchers took repertoire samples only after the peak T cell response had come. With two AZD1222 doses given, Spike-specific TCR breadth and depth both rose.

The sequencing here drew on peripheral blood, taken 28 days after the second AZD1222 dose. The sequence came from an adult who received the AZD1222 COVID-19 vaccine. The rearrangement joins TRBV10-3 to TRBJ1-1; D not resolved. CDR3 sequence reads: CAISPENTEAFF. The DNA of the CDR3 is TGTGCCATCTCCCCGGAGAACACTGAAGCTTTCTTT.